This TCR beta chain was sequenced during a study of blood T cell repertoires in COVID-19. Across the whole study: From the United States, Italy and Spain came samples of acute and convalescent COVID-19. The cDNA or gDNA used as material had been derived from T cells, B-cell-depleted T cells, or PBMCs.

Original methodology: Reference gene primer amplification gave estimated nucleated cell counts. Some clones are missing from TCRdb's copy, which holds only in-frame ones; the method was immunoSEQ multiplex PCR. D and trimming were read from the DNA, whereas the V and J calls and clone size are those reported in that table. This table holds about 120,000 clones, 85% to 90% found once. Between the trimmed V and J ends, which lost 4 bases and 0 bases, there was a span of 4 bases. This CDR3 contains 13 residues. Germline CDR1 and CDR2: WSHSY and SAAADI. Sequencing was carried out using peripheral blood. This sequence originates from a man older than 75 with acute or convalescent COVID-19. V gene TRBV10-2 combines with J gene TRBJ1-5; D uncertain. The CDR3 DNA reads as TGCGCCAGCAGTGGAGCTAGCAATCAGCCCCAGCATTTT. This sequence encodes CASSGASNQPQHF.